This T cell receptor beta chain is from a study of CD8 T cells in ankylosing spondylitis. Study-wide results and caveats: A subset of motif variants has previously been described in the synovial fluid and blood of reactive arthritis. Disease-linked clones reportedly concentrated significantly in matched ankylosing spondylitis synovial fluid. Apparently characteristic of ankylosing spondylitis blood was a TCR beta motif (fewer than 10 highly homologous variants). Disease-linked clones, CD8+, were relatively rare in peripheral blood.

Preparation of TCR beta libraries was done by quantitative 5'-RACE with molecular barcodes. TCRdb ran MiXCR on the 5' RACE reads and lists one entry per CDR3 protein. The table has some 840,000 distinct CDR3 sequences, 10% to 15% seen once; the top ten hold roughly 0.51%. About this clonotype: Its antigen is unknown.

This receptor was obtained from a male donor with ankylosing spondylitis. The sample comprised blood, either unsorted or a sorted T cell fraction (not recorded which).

CDR3 DNA sequence: TGTGCCAGCAGTGGGGAAGGGAACTATGGCTACACCTTC. As protein: CASSGEGNYGYTF. V usage is TRBV2 and J usage is TRBJ1-2, with D uncertain. The length of the CDR3 is 13 residues. Germline loops: CDR1 SNHLY, CDR2 FYNNEI. V lost 4 bases and J lost 2, with 8 bases in between.